This T cell receptor beta chain was identified during a study of vaccination and CD4 T cells after COVID-19. Across the whole study: The convalescents, six males and four females, included two who were Hispanic. The cells in question were stimulated using overlapping spike peptides derived from SARS-CoV-2, HCoV-NL63, HCoV-OC43 and HCoV-229E. Control cultures, each given a CEFX pool, an HIV-1 Nef pool, or no peptide, were included.

V shed 1 base and J shed 0 bases, with 10 bases lying between them. From germline, CDR1 is SQVTM and CDR2 ANQGSEA. The CDR3 runs to 15 residues. Cultured CD4+ T-cell DNA underwent Oncomine TCR Beta short-read sequencing. TCRdb fed the PCR reads into MiXCR, producing one record per CDR3 protein. The sample shows about 7,100 distinct CDR3 sequences, 70% to 75% of them seen only once. Treatment reported: approximately nine-day PBMC culture with coronavirus spike peptide pools or control peptides (ViraFEST assay). On this clonotype: Its antigen is not known.

This clonotype was obtained from a human donor who had recovered from COVID-19. The sequenced sample consisted of CD4+ T cells from blood, cultured in vitro. The chain is built from TRBV29-1 and TRBJ1-3; D not resolved. CDR3 protein: CSVEGGRYSGNTIYF. CDR3 nucleotide sequence: TGCAGCGTTGAAGGAGGCCGATACTCTGGAAACACCATATATTTT.